The sequence of this TCR beta chain was determined in a study of glioma-infiltrating T cells after dendritic cell vaccination. Study details: Patients received three intradermal dendritic cell vaccine injections at biweekly intervals.

None of the glioblastoma patients had an isocitrate dehydrogenase mutation. The CDR3 totals 15 residues. Per the germline V gene, CDR1 is SGHTA and CDR2 is FQGTGA. J was trimmed by 2 bases and V by 2 bases; bases with no gene match: 5. Amplification used 60 V beta primers and 13 J beta primers. Assay: immunoSEQ multiplex PCR; the TCRdb copy retains only in-frame clones and omits some. The table has 45,000 to 50,000 clones, 65% to 90% seen once; the top ten hold 11%. The sample here was blood, taken before dendritic cell vaccination. This clonotype was sampled from a human donor with glioblastoma. The chain combines TRBV7-3 with TRBJ1-1, with TRBD1 matching over 7 bases. The CDR3 bases are TGTGCCAGCAGCTTACTACAGGGGACTAACACTGAAGCTTTCTTT. Its protein product is CASSLLQGTNTEAFF. The whole variable domain, remainder taken from reference TRBV7-3 and TRBJ1-1, is GAGVSQTPSNKVTEKGKYVELRCDPISGHTALYWYRQSLGQGPEFLIYFQGTGAADDSGLPNDRFFAVRPEGSVSTLKIQRTERGDSAVYLCASSLLQGTNTEAFFGQGTRLTVV.